This T cell receptor beta chain appears in the sequencing data of a study of T cell responses to AZD1222 COVID-19 vaccine. Overall study findings and caveats: AZD1222 recipients seropositive at baseline numbered only five to seven. No day 14 peak samples; only post-peak repertoires were characterized. Rises in breadth and depth of Spike-specific TCRs came after two AZD1222 doses.

Both about-4-week and about-12-week second-dose recipients were combined. Using immunoSEQ multiplex PCR, the repertoire was profiled, and TCRdb retains in-frame clones only, with some absent. The sample records tens of thousands of clones, roughly nine tenths being singletons. From germline, CDR1 is ENHRY and CDR2 SYGVKD. Germline trimming cut 10 bases from V and 5 bases from J; bases unmatched to any gene: 17. There are 16 residues in the CDR3. On this clone itself: The antigen is unknown.

V is TRBV10-3 and J is TRBJ1-1; 9 nucleotides match TRBD1. The receptor was isolated from an adult who received the AZD1222 COVID-19 vaccine. Sequences were derived from peripheral blood, sampled 28 days after the second AZD1222 dose. This CDR3 reads CATSPGQGLGGTEAFF. The CDR3 DNA reads TGTGCCACCTCTCCGGGACAGGGATTGGGAGGGACTGAAGCTTTCTTT.